These T cell receptor beta chains were read from a single sample in a study of blood T cell repertoires in COVID-19. The data were produced by immunoSEQ multiplex PCR, yet TCRdb's version contains in-frame clones alone and is incomplete. Of about 230,000 clones listed, approximately 88% were seen once; the top ten hold about 4%. The sequencing input was PBMCs or T cells enriched from blood (not recorded which). These receptors all stem from a woman in her 30s who had been exposed to COVID-19. Both conserved end residues are part of each CDR3.

>TRBJ2-2|TRBV3-1/TRBV3-2
CASSHLSGRGTGELFF
>TRBJ2-7|TRBV9
CASSVGTSGTYEQYF
>TRBJ1-2|TRBV5-1
CASSLIPILTRDRATQNYGYTF
>TRBJ2-1|TRBV28
CASRRGEQFF
>TRBJ2-5|TRBV24-1
CATSDRQGGQTQYF
>TRBJ1-2|TRBV28
CASSQTGGLNYGYTF
>TRBJ2-7|TRBV7-8
CASSLAAGAPYEQYF
>TRBJ2-1|TRBV6-5
CASRLTRVNEQFF
>TRBJ1-1|TRBV5-1
CASSLAGRSEAFF
>TRBJ2-7|TRBV5-5
CASSLSGQYEQYF